A selection of T cell receptor beta chains follows, all from one sample in a study of CD8+ T cells in alopecia areata. Repertoires were generated with immunoSEQ multiplex PCR, while TCRdb's copy carries only in-frame clones and drops some. The repertoire holds 180,000 or so clones, with just over 65% as singletons. The sequencing used CD8+ T cells sorted from blood, collected at week 0. The receptor source for this set is a human donor with alopecia areata. The CDR3 runs from the conserved cysteine through the conserved F or W.

j_call	v_call	cdr3_aa
TRBJ1-2	TRBV25-1	CASSEGGYTF
TRBJ2-7	TRBV5-4	CASSLRGDLLSYEQYF
TRBJ1-2	TRBV4-1	CASSQVSFGVWSSNDGYTF
TRBJ2-7	TRBV10-3	CAISESGGVEQYF
TRBJ1-1	TRBV7-9	CASSPGGARAIEAFF
TRBJ2-7	TRBV29-1	CSVKQRVDYEQYF
TRBJ2-4	TRBV2	CASSVLDRENIQYF
TRBJ2-5	TRBV18	CASSPDARVETQYF
TRBJ2-1	TRBV5-6	CASSHPSGDYNEQFF
TRBJ1-6	TRBV6-5	CASSRDRSGSPLHF
TRBJ2-5	TRBV7-2	CASSLEDWTVQETQYF
TRBJ2-1	TRBV30	CAWSPTGGATRKSYNEQFF
TRBJ1-5	TRBV21-1	CASSRAAYNQPQHF
TRBJ1-1	TRBV29-1	CSVEGQTGGMGEAFF
TRBJ2-2	TRBV4-1	CASSQDGGTNTGELFF
TRBJ2-1	TRBV5-1	CASSSRDRNYNEQFF
TRBJ1-6	TRBV10-3	CAISETGSSYNSPLHF